Below are 8 T cell receptor beta chains sequenced from a single sample in a study of blood T cell repertoires in COVID-19. Generated by immunoSEQ multiplex PCR, the TCRdb table keeps only in-frame clones and is missing some. The table records approximately 84,000 clones, approximately 82% of them present only once. The sequencing sample was made of peripheral blood. The receptors originated from a human donor in a cohort sampled during active COVID-19.

The genes are TRBV2 and TRBJ2-3, with 9 positions matching TRBD2. The germline gives CDR1 SNHLY, CDR2 FYNNEI. This CDR3 region has 14 residues. Losses at the gene ends were 8 bases for V and 6 bases for J; bases not matched to a gene: 9. The chain's CDR3 is CASAYSGSRDTQYF. CDR3 nucleotides: TGTGCCAGCGCGTATAGCGGGAGTCGGGATACGCAGTATTTT.

The rearrangement links TRBV9 to TRBJ1-1, with 7 bases aligning to TRBD1. From germline, CDR1 is SGDLS and CDR2 YYNGEE. Trimming removed 3 bases from V and 5 bases from J; junction bases left unmatched: 4. The CDR3 is 13 amino acids. The CDR3 coding sequence is TGTGCCAGCAGCGCCCAGGGGGTGACTGAAGCTTTCTTT. It translates to CASSAQGVTEAFF.

The chain has TRBV7-9 and TRBJ2-6; D is ambiguous. The CDR3 spans 14 residues. The germline V gene encodes CDR1 SEHNR and CDR2 FQNEAQ (reference sequence). The V end was cut by 4 bases, the J end by 0 bases, with 4 bases between. CDR3 nucleotide sequence: TGTGCCAGCAGCTCAAACTCTGGGGCCAACGTCCTGACTTTC. Translation: CASSSNSGANVLTF.

This chain joins TRBV6-1 and TRBJ2-7; 8 bases map to TRBD2. The CDR3 covers 16 residues. Germline CDR1 and CDR2: MNHNS and SASEGT. V shed 0 bases, J shed 4 bases, and the junction held 8 bases outside the gene matches. DNA for the CDR3: TGTGCCAGCAGTGAAGCAACCAGCGGGAGTGAATACGAGCAGTACTTC. Protein sequence: CASSEATSGSEYEQYF.

The chain is built from TRBV6-6 and TRBJ2-1; maybe TRBD2 (6 bases). The germline gives CDR1 MNHNY, CDR2 SVGAGI (reference sequence). The CDR3 length is 14 residues. The V and J ends lost 7 bases and 0 bases respectively, with 10 bases between them. The CDR3 here is CASTEGSSYNEQFF. CDR3 nucleotide sequence: TGTGCCAGCACGGAGGGAAGCTCCTACAATGAGCAGTTCTTC.

The chain links TRBV7-2 to TRBJ2-7; TRBD1 is a possible D gene (5 bases). Germline CDR1 is SGHTA and CDR2 is FQGNSA. Between the trimmed V and J ends, which lost 0 bases and 1 base, there was a span of 10 bases. This CDR3 contains 15 residues. CDR3 DNA: TGTGCCAGCAGCTTAGCGTTTCAGGGATCCTACGAGCAGTACTTC. Protein sequence: CASSLAFQGSYEQYF.

This chain joins TRBV11-2 and TRBJ2-5; 7 positions agree with TRBD2. The ends lost 8 bases at V and 3 bases at J; junction bases unmatched: 6. This CDR3 has 13 amino acids. Germline V gene data show CDR1 as SGHAT and CDR2 as FQNNGV. This chain's CDR3 is CASARGVEETQYF. The CDR3 nucleotides are TGTGCCAGCGCACGGGGGGTGGAAGAGACCCAGTACTTC. Using reference TRBV11-2 and TRBJ2-5 for the parts outside the CDR3, the full variable domain is EAGVAQSPRYKIIEKRQSVAFWCNPISGHATLYWYQQILGQGPKLLIQFQNNGVVDDSQLPKDRFSAERLKGVDSTLKIQPAKLEDSAVYLCASARGVEETQYFGPGTRLLVL.

This clone was seen a handful of times. The chain recombines TRBV4-1 with TRBJ2-5, with D possibly being TRBD1 (6 bases). Trimming shortened V by 2 bases and J by 2 bases, and 12 bases separated the two germline ends. CDR1 and CDR2 from the germline V gene are MGHRA and YSYEKL. This CDR3 has 15 residues. CDR3 sequence (DNA): TGCGCCAGCAGCCAACCCGGGACACCACAAGAGACCCAGTACTTC. The encoded protein is CASSQPGTPQETQYF.